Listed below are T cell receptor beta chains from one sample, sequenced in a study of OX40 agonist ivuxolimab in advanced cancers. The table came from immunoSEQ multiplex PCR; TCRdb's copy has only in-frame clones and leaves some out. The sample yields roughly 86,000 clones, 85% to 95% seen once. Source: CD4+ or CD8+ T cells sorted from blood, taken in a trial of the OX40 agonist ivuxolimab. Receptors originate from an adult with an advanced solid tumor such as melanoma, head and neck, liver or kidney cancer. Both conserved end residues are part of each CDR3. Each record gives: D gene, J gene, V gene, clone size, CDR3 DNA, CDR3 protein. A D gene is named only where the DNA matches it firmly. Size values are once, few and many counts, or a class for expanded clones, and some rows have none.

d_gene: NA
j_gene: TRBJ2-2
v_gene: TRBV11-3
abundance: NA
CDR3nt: TGTGCCAGCAGCCCCGGGACCACAAACACCGGGGAGCTGTTTTTT
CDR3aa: CASSPGTTNTGELFF

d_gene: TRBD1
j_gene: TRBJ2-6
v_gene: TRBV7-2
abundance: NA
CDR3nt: TGTGCCAGCAGCCTCGGGACAGCTCGGACTGGGGCCAACGTCCTGACTTTC
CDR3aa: CASSLGTARTGANVLTF

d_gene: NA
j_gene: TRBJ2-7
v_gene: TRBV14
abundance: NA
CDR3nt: TGTGCCAGCAGTCGCAGCTGGCTCGAGCAGTACTTC
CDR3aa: CASSRSWLEQYF

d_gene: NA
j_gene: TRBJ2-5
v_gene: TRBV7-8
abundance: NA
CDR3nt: TGTGCCAGCAGCTCCCACGAAGAGACCCAGTACTTC
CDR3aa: CASSSHEETQYF

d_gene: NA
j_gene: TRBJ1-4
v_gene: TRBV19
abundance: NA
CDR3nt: TGTGCCAGTAACCGCCTAACTAATGAAAAACTGTTTTTT
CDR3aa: CASNRLTNEKLFF

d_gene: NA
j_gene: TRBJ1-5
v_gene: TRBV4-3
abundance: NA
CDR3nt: TGCGCCAGCAGCCTGGGACATTCTAGCAATCAGCCCCAGCATTTT
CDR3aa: CASSLGHSSNQPQHF

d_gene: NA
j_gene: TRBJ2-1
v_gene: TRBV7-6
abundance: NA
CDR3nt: TGTGCCACCTCCGGGGGCCCGGGCCCAGGGAATGAGCAGTTCTTC
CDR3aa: CATSGGPGPGNEQFF

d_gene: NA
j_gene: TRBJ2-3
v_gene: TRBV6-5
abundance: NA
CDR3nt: TGTGCCAGCAGTTACAGACCTCTAGCGAGCACAGATACGCAGTATTTT
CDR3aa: CASSYRPLASTDTQYF

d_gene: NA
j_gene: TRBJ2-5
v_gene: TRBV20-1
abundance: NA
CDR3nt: TGCAGTGCTCCCCGGGTGGAGACCCAGTACTTC
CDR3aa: CSAPRVETQYF

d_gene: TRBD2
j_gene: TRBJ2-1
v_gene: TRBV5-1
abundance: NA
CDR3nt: TGCGCCAGCAGCTCCAATCCGGGACTAGAAAGGGCGGTACCGCAGTTCTTC
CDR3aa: CASSSNPGLERAVPQFF

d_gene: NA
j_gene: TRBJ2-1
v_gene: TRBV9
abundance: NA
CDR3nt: TGTGCCAGCAGCGTAGGCCCATACAGTAGCAATGAGCAGTTCTTC
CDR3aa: CASSVGPYSSNEQFF

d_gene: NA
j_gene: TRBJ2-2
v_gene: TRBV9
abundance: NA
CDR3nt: TGTGCCAGCAGCGTTGACGCCACCGGGGAGCTGTTTTTT
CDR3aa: CASSVDATGELFF

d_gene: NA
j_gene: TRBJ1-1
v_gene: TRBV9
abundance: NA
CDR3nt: TGTGCCAGCAGCGTAGAAGGGGGGAGGGGACTGGGCACTGAAGCTTTCTTT
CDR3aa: CASSVEGGRGLGTEAFF

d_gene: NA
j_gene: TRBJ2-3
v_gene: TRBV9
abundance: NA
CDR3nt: TGTGCCAGCAGTAAGGGAGGGGGGGCAGATACGCAGTATTTT
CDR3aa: CASSKGGGADTQYF

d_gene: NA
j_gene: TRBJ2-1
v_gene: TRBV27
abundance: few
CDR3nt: TGTGCCACCATGCCGGGGTCCGGCCTCAATGAGCAGTTCTTC
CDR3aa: CATMPGSGLNEQFF

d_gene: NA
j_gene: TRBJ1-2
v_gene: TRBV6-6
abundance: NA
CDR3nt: TGTGCCAGCAGTTACGGGGGCTATGGCTACACCTTC
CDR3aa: CASSYGGYGYTF

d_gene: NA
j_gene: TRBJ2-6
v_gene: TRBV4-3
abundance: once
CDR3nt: TGCGCCAGCAGCCAAGAATGGACCTCTGGGGCCAACGTCCTGACTTTC
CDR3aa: CASSQEWTSGANVLTF

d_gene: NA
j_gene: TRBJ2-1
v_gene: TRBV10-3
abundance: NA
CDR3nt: TGTGCCATCAGTGGCCACCGGGATGAGCAGTTCTTC
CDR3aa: CAISGHRDEQFF

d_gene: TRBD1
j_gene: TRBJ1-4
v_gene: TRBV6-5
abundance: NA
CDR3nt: TGTGCCAGCAGTTCGGGGGGGACAGGGAATGAAAAACTGTTTTTT
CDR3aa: CASSSGGTGNEKLFF

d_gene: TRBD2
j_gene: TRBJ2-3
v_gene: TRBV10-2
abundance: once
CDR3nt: TGCGCCAGCAGTGGAGTGAGGGAGCGGGACTTCACAGATACGCAGTATTTT
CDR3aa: CASSGVRERDFTDTQYF

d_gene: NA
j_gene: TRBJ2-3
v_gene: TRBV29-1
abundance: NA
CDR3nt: TGCAGCGTTGGTTTAGGGGGGTCCGGTTTGGATACGCAGTATTTT
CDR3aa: CSVGLGGSGLDTQYF

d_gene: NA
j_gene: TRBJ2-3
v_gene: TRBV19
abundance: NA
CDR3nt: TGTGCCAGTAGTCGTAGGAGGGGCACAGATACGCAGTATTTT
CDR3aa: CASSRRRGTDTQYF

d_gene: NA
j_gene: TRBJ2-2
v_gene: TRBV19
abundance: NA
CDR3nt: TGTGCCAGTAGTAAGCAGGGCACCGGGGAGCTGTTTTTT
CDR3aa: CASSKQGTGELFF

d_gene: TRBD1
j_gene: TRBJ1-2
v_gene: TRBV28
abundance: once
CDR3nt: TGTGCCAGCAGTCCCCCGGACAGGTTGCTCTATGGCTACACCTTC
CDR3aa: CASSPPDRLLYGYTF

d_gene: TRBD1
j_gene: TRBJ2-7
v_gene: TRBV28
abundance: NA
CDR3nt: TGTGCCAGCAGTAGACAGGGAACCCGCTACGAGCAGTACTTC
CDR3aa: CASSRQGTRYEQYF

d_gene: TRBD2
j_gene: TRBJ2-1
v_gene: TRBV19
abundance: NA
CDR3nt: TGTGCCAGTAGTGGGCGCAGGGGCGGGAGGGCCCGGGGTGAGCAGTTCTTC
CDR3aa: CASSGRRGGRARGEQFF

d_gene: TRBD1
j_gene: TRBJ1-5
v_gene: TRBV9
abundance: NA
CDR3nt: TGTGCCAGCAGCCAAGACAGGGTCGGACAGCCCCAGCATTTT
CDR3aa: CASSQDRVGQPQHF

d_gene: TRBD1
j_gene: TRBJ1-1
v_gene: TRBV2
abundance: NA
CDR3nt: TGTGCCAGCAAACAGGGGGCATGGGCTTTCTTT
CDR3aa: CASKQGAWAFF

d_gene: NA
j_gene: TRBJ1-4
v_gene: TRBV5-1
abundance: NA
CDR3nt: TGCGCCAGCAGTGGGAATGCGGATGAAAAACTGTTTTTT
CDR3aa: CASSGNADEKLFF

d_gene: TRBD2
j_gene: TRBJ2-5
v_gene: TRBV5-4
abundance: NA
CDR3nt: TGTGCCAGCAGCTTGGCCTTACTAGCGGGAAGTCCAGAGACCCAGTACTTC
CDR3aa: CASSLALLAGSPETQYF

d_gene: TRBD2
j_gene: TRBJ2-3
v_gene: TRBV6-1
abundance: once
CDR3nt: TGTGCCAGCAGTGCTCGGAGGGGAGGGACAGATACGCAGTATTTT
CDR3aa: CASSARRGGTDTQYF

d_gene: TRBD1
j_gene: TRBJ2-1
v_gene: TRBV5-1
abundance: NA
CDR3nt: TGCGCCAGCAGCTTGGTAGTCGGGACAGGGTACAATGAGCAGTTCTTC
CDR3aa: CASSLVVGTGYNEQFF

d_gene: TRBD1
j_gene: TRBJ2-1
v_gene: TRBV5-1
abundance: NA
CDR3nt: TGCGCCAGCAGCTCCACAGGGGACACCTACAATGAGCAGTTCTTC
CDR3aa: CASSSTGDTYNEQFF

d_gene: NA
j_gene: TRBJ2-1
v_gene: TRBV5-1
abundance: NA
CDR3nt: TGCGCCAGCAGCTTCGGGAATAGCTACAATGAGCAGTTCTTC
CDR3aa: CASSFGNSYNEQFF

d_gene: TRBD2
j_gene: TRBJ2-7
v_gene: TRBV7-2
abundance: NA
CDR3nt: TGTGCCAGCAGCCCACTCGGGACTAGCGGGAGCGGGCTCGAGCAGTACTTC
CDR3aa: CASSPLGTSGSGLEQYF

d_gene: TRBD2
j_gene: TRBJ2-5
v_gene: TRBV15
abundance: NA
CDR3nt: TGTGCCACCAGCAGAGCAGCGGGATCGGAGACCCAGTACTTC
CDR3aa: CATSRAAGSETQYF

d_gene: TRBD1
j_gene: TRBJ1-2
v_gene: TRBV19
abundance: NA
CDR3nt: TGTGCCAGTAGTAGTCGGGCAGGGGGCCAGGGCTACACCTTC
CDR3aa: CASSSRAGGQGYTF

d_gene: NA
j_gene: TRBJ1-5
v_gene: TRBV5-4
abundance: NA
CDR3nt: TGTGCCAGCAACTCGGCGGGGGTGAAAAATCAGCCCCAGCATTTT
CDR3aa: CASNSAGVKNQPQHF

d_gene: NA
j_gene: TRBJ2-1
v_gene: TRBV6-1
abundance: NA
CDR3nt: TGTGCCAGCAGTGAACGCCACGGGGGCCACACTACCAATGAGCAGTTCTTC
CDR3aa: CASSERHGGHTTNEQFF

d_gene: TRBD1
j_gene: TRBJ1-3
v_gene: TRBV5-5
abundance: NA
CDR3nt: TGTGCCAGCAGCTTGGCGGGGCGGACAGGAAAAAACACCATATATTTT
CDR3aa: CASSLAGRTGKNTIYF

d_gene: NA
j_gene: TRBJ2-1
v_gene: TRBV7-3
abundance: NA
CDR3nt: TGTGCCAGCAGCCCCTCCCCGCCCGGTGAGCAGTTCTTC
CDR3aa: CASSPSPPGEQFF

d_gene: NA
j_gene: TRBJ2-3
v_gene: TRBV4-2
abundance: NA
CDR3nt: TGTGCCAGCAGCGAGGGGGTTTATCGCACAGATACGCAGTATTTT
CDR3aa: CASSEGVYRTDTQYF

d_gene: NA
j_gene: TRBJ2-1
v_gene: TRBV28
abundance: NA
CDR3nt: TGTGCCAGCAGTTTTGTCAATGAGCAGTTCTTC
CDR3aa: CASSFVNEQFF

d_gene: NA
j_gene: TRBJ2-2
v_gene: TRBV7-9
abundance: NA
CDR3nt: TGTGCCAGCAGCTTAAACGAGAACACCGGGGAGCTGTTTTTT
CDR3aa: CASSLNENTGELFF

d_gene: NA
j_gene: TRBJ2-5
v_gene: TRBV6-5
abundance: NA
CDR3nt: TGTGCCAGCACCCACCCATCGGGTGGGGAGACCCAGTACTTC
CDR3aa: CASTHPSGGETQYF

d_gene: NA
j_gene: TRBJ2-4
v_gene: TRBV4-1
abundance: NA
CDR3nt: TGCGCCAGCAGCCAAGATTTTAGGGGGTACTTAGCCAAAAACATTCAGTACTTC
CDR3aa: CASSQDFRGYLAKNIQYF

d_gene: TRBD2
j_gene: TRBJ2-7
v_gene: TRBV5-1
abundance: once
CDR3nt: TGCGCCAGCAGCCTGCGGGGGGACGCCTACGAGCAGTACTTC
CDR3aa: CASSLRGDAYEQYF

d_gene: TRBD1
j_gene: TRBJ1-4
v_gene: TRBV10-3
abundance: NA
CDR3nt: TGTGCCATCAGTCTCAACTCAGGGGGCGGCGCAACTAATGAAAAACTGTTTTTT
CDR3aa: CAISLNSGGGATNEKLFF

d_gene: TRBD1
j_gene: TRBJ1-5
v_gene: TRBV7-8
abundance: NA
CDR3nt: TGTGCCAGCAGCTTAGCAGGCGGGACAGGGTACGGTCAGCCCCAGCATTTT
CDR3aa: CASSLAGGTGYGQPQHF

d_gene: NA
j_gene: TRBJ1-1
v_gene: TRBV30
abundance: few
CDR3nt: TGTGCCTGGAGCCACCTGGGGGCGCGGAACACTGAAGCTTTCTTT
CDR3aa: CAWSHLGARNTEAFF

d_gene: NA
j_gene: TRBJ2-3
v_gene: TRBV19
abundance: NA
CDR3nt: TGTGCCAGTAAGGACCTAGGATGGAACACAGATACGCAGTATTTT
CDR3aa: CASKDLGWNTDTQYF

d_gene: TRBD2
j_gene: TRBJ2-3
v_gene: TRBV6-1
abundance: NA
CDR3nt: TGTGCCAGCAGTGAAATTAGGACTAGCGGATACACAGATACGCAGTATTTT
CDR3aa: CASSEIRTSGYTDTQYF

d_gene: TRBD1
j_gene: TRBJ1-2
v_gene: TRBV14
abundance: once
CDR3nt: TGTGCCAGCAGCCTAGGACAGGCTTTCTATGGCTACACCTTC
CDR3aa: CASSLGQAFYGYTF

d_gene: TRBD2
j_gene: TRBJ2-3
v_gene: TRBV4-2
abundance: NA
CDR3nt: TGTGCCAGCAGCCCCCCAGTGGTGGGACTAGCGGGAGAGACTAGCACAGATACGCAGTATTTT
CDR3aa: CASSPPVVGLAGETSTDTQYF

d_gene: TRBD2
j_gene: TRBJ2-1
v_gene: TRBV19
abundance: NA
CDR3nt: TGTGCCAGTAGTATAGGGAAGGTAGCGGGAACCTACAATGAGCAGTTCTTC
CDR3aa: CASSIGKVAGTYNEQFF

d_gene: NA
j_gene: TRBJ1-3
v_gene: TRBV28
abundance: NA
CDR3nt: TGTGCCAGCAGTCCCCGGGGGGGTGGAAACACCATATATTTT
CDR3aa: CASSPRGGGNTIYF

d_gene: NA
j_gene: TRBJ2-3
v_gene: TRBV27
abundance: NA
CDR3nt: TGTGCCAGCAGCCGAACTAGCACAGATACGCAGTATTTT
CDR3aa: CASSRTSTDTQYF